This is a list of T cell receptor beta chains from one sample in a study of cytomegalovirus exposure and HLA in healthy donors. Libraries were prepared by immunoSEQ multiplex PCR; TCRdb keeps only in-frame clonotypes and omits some of them. The sample holds about 46,000 clones. The sequencing sample was made of PBMCs. The receptors here all came from a woman in her forties in good health and CMV-seronegative. Each CDR3 is given with its conserved first and last residue. The order of the fields is J gene, clone size, V gene, D gene, CDR3 protein, CDR3 DNA. The D gene is left open where the match is weak. Clone size is not always given. Where it is, it says once, few, many or a class for expanded clones.

TRBJ2-1,.,TRBV7-9,.,CASSSLAGDEQFF,TGTGCCAGCAGCTCTCTGGCCGGGGATGAGCAGTTCTTC
TRBJ2-1,.,TRBV19,TRBD1,CASSPGQAMSSYNEQFF,TGTGCCAGTAGTCCAGGACAGGCGATGAGCTCCTACAATGAGCAGTTCTTC
TRBJ1-2,.,TRBV5-6,.,CASSLEGLGYGYTF,TGTGCCAGCAGCTTGGAGGGGCTCGGCTATGGCTACACCTTC
TRBJ2-3,.,TRBV6-1,TRBD2,CASSERASGGLTDTQYF,TGTGCCAGCAGTGAAAGGGCTAGCGGGGGACTCACAGATACGCAGTATTTT
TRBJ2-1,.,TRBV4-3,TRBD2,CASSPQPSGRDYNEQFF,TGCGCCAGCAGCCCCCAGCCCAGCGGGAGGGATTACAATGAGCAGTTCTTC
TRBJ2-5,.,TRBV30,.,CAWSRGLQETQYF,TGTGCCTGGAGTAGGGGTCTCCAAGAGACCCAGTACTTC
TRBJ2-7,.,TRBV5-8,TRBD2,CASSFDGGGVEQYF,TGTGCCAGCAGCTTTGATGGGGGAGGGGTCGAGCAGTACTTC
TRBJ2-7,.,TRBV4-3,.,CASSPGVLSSYEQYF,TGCGCCAGCAGCCCGGGAGTTCTCAGCTCCTACGAGCAGTACTTC
TRBJ1-1,.,TRBV18,.,CASSPGRNTEAFF,TGTGCCAGCTCACCAGGGAGGAACACTGAAGCTTTCTTT
TRBJ2-3,.,TRBV18,.,CASSPEGDTQYF,TGTGCCAGCTCACCCGAGGGAGATACGCAGTATTTT
TRBJ1-2,.,TRBV7-9,TRBD1,CASSLLRDRGQGDYTF,TGTGCCAGCAGCTTACTGCGGGACAGGGGGCAGGGGGACTACACCTTC
TRBJ2-2,.,TRBV28,.,CATRTVRVAGELFF,TGTGCCACCAGGACAGTTAGGGTTGCCGGGGAGCTGTTTTTT
TRBJ2-7,.,TRBV5-6,.,CASSLAPGSVGEQYF,TGTGCCAGCAGCTTGGCTCCAGGGTCGGTAGGTGAGCAGTACTTC
TRBJ1-4,.,TRBV5-1,.,CASSFRGSANEKLFF,TGCGCCAGCAGCTTCAGGGGATCGGCTAATGAAAAACTGTTTTTT
TRBJ2-7,.,TRBV7-9,.,CASSRDAGTYEQYF,TGTGCCAGCAGTAGGGATGCGGGAACCTACGAGCAGTACTTC
TRBJ2-7,.,TRBV7-3,.,CASSPFDGAAYEQYF,TGTGCCAGCAGCCCCTTCGATGGGGCGGCCTACGAGCAGTACTTC
TRBJ2-2,.,TRBV19,TRBD2,CASSRLAGGNTGELFF,TGTGCCAGTAGCAGACTAGCGGGAGGGAACACCGGGGAGCTGTTTTTT
TRBJ1-5,.,TRBV6-6,.,CASSYSREGNQPQHF,TGTGCCAGCAGTTACTCACGGGAGGGCAATCAGCCCCAGCATTTT
TRBJ1-2,.,TRBV28,.,CASSLNGRVYGYTF,TGTGCCAGCAGTTTAAATGGTCGAGTGTATGGCTACACCTTC
TRBJ1-1,.,TRBV5-1,.,CASRLRQAMNTEAFF,TGCGCCAGCAGACTGCGACAGGCTATGAACACTGAAGCTTTCTTT
TRBJ2-1,.,TRBV7-2,TRBD1,CASSLGQGKQFF,TGTGCCAGCAGCTTGGGACAGGGGAAACAGTTCTTC
TRBJ2-7,.,TRBV28,TRBD1,CASSRDRAIF,TGTGCCAGCAGCCGGGACAGGGCGATTTTC
TRBJ1-1,.,TRBV6-8,.,CASSYSTGNTEAFF,TGTGCCAGCAGTTACTCGACAGGGAACACTGAAGCTTTCTTT
TRBJ2-3,.,TRBV5-1,TRBD2,CASSLVISGKTDTQYF,TGCGCCAGCAGCTTGGTAATTAGCGGGAAAACAGATACGCAGTATTTT
TRBJ1-4,.,TRBV4-1,.,CASSLRVGEKLFF,TGCGCCAGCAGCCTCAGGGTTGGTGAAAAACTGTTTTTT
TRBJ2-7,.,TRBV6-5,TRBD2,CASSYRAGVGEQYF,TGTGCCAGCAGTTACCGAGCGGGAGTTGGCGAGCAGTACTTC
TRBJ2-7,.,TRBV15,TRBD1,CATSKDRGREQYF,TGTGCCACCAGCAAAGACAGGGGGCGTGAGCAGTACTTC
TRBJ1-1,.,TRBV18,.,CASSPATQNTEAFF,TGTGCCAGCTCACCTGCGACACAGAACACTGAAGCTTTCTTT
TRBJ1-5,.,TRBV4-1,TRBD1,CASGHTGDGNQPQHF,TGCGCCAGCGGCCACACAGGGGATGGCAATCAGCCCCAGCATTTT
TRBJ1-5,.,TRBV4-1,.,CASSQKLGQPSNQPQHF,TGCGCCAGCAGCCAAAAGCTTGGACAGCCCAGCAATCAGCCCCAGCATTTT
TRBJ2-7,.,TRBV19,.,CASAARSYEQYF,TGTGCCAGTGCCGCGAGGAGCTACGAGCAGTACTTC
TRBJ2-7,.,TRBV6-5,.,CASSYGESTEQYF,TGTGCCAGCAGTTACGGAGAATCTACCGAGCAGTACTTC
TRBJ1-1,medium-sized,TRBV7-9,.,CASSPDRDTEAFF,TGTGCCAGCAGCCCCGACAGAGACACTGAAGCTTTCTTT
TRBJ1-1,.,TRBV7-7,.,CASSSGENTEAFF,TGTGCCAGCAGCTCAGGGGAGAACACTGAAGCTTTCTTT
TRBJ1-1,.,TRBV2,.,CASIRTANTEAFF,TGTGCCAGCATTCGGACTGCGAACACTGAAGCTTTCTTT
TRBJ2-3,.,TRBV28,.,CASSLEIAAFTDTQYF,TGTGCCAGCAGTTTAGAGATAGCAGCCTTCACAGATACGCAGTATTTT
TRBJ2-5,.,TRBV6-5,TRBD2,CASRPGLAGAETQYF,TGTGCCAGCAGGCCGGGACTAGCGGGAGCAGAGACCCAGTACTTC
TRBJ2-7,.,TRBV19,TRBD1,CASSTADRAGSKEQYF,TGTGCCAGTAGTACAGCAGACAGGGCAGGATCGAAGGAGCAGTACTTC
TRBJ2-2,.,TRBV2,TRBD2,CASSLAGEGTGELFF,TGTGCCAGCAGTCTAGCGGGAGAGGGGACCGGGGAGCTGTTTTTT
TRBJ2-1,.,TRBV6-6,TRBD1,CASSYQGAQDNEQFF,TGTGCCAGCAGTTATCAGGGGGCGCAGGACAATGAGCAGTTCTTC
TRBJ1-2,.,TRBV7-9,.,CASSPNDRYYGYTF,TGTGCCAGCAGCCCTAATGACAGATACTATGGCTACACCTTC
TRBJ2-1,.,TRBV7-8,.,CASSLEEGNEQFF,TGTGCCAGCAGCTTAGAGGAGGGGAATGAGCAGTTCTTC
TRBJ1-1,.,TRBV5-4,TRBD1,CASSHRDRATEAFF,TGTGCCAGCAGCCATAGGGACAGGGCGACTGAAGCTTTCTTT
TRBJ1-1,.,TRBV5-1,.,CASSFRDRTEAFF,TGCGCCAGCAGCTTTCGGGATCGCACTGAAGCTTTCTTT
TRBJ2-7,.,TRBV15,.,CATSRQGSSYEQYF,TGTGCCACCAGCAGACAGGGAAGCTCCTACGAGCAGTACTTC
TRBJ2-7,.,TRBV5-1,TRBD1,CASSSGQGVSNEQYF,TGCGCCAGCAGCTCGGGACAGGGGGTCTCCAACGAGCAGTACTTC
TRBJ2-7,.,TRBV7-3,.,CASSKYSSGTITTYEQYF,TGTGCCAGCAGCAAATACTCGTCCGGGACAATCACCACCTACGAGCAGTACTTC
TRBJ1-5,.,TRBV27,TRBD1,CASSIRLDRAVNQPQHF,TGTGCCAGCAGTATTCGACTTGACAGGGCGGTCAATCAGCCCCAGCATTTT